The clone carrying this TCR beta chain was detected once. The antigen is not known. This entry is derived from a study of shared clonotypes between healthy human individuals. The study's findings and limits: Only blood was sampled; tissue repertoires likely differ.

Libraries were prepared by immunoSEQ multiplex PCR; TCRdb keeps only in-frame clonotypes and omits some of them. The profile shows 2 million to 2.5 million clones, more than 80% of them singletons. The junction had 10 bases not matched to a gene; V was cut back by 0 bases and J by 5 bases. The CDR3 consists of 16 residues. Germline loops: CDR1 SGHRS, CDR2 YFSETQ. What was sequenced was naive CD4+ T cells from PBMCs. The sample's subset: CD45RA+ positively selected. The receptor comes from a man between 18 and 29 years old in good health. Some clones in this sample may be carry-over from other donors' samples. V and J are TRBV5-1 and TRBJ2-5, with 7 bases identical to TRBD2. The CDR3 protein is CASSLAGPRGVETQYF. The CDR3 bases are TGCGCCAGCAGCTTGGCGGGTCCACGGGGGGTGGAGACCCAGTACTTC.